One sample yielded the 4 T cell receptor beta chains listed below, sequenced in a study of blood T cell repertoires in COVID-19. TCRdb keeps only in-frame clones here, not all; method: immunoSEQ multiplex PCR. The table lists 250,000 to 300,000 clones, roughly nine tenths of them singletons. The sequenced material came from peripheral blood. The receptors come from a woman aged 25 to 45 with COVID-19, enrolled during active disease.

J is TRBJ2-3 and V is TRBV7-8; 8 positions agree with TRBD2. Germline-derived CDR1 and CDR2 are SGHVS and FQNEAQ. Germline trimming cut 1 base from V and 3 bases from J; bases unmatched to any gene: 12. This CDR3 has 18 amino acids. The CDR3 nucleotides read TGTGCCAGCAGCTTAGAGGGCGGGGGGCCCTTAAGGACAGATACGCAGTATTTT. As protein: CASSLEGGGPLRTDTQYF.

The chain recombines TRBV3-1 (or the pseudogene TRBV3-2) with TRBJ2-5; 7 bases fit TRBD1. Germline loops: CDR1 LGHDT, CDR2 YNNKEL (reference sequence). With V trimmed by 0 bases and J by 1 base, 5 bases remained unmatched. This CDR3 spans 16 amino acids. The chain's CDR3 is CASSQEPGGVQETQYF. The CDR3 bases are TGTGCCAGCAGCCAAGAACCAGGGGGAGTCCAAGAGACCCAGTACTTC.

The chain employs TRBV4-1 and TRBJ1-2; 9 bases map to TRBD1. CDR3 size: 14 residues. V was pared by 3 bases and J by 6 bases, with 5 bases of the junction left unmatched. CDR1 is MGHRA, CDR2 YSYEKL, per germline. The CDR3 DNA follows: TGCGCCAGCAGCCATAGGACAGGGGTGGATGGCTACACCTTC. As protein: CASSHRTGVDGYTF.

V is TRBV5-6 and J is TRBJ1-1; D remains ambiguous. Germline-derived CDR1 and CDR2 are SGHDT and YYEEEE. The V end was cut by 1 base, the J end by 1 base, with 11 bases between. The CDR3 extends over 15 amino acids. For the CDR3, the DNA is TGTGCCAGCAGCTTGTTTTGGAGAACGAACACTGAAGCTTTCTTT. This gives the protein CASSLFWRTNTEAFF. Using reference TRBV5-6 and TRBJ1-1 for the parts outside the CDR3, the full variable domain is DAGVTQSPTHLIKTRGQQVTLRCSPKSGHDTVSWYQQALGQGPQFIFQYYEEEERQRGNFPDRFSGHQFPNYSSELNVNALLLGDSALYLCASSLFWRTNTEAFFGQGTRLTVV.